This is a list of T cell receptor beta chains from one sample in a study of T cells in Graves' hyperthyroidism and ophthalmopathy. TCRdb re-called the multiplex PCR reads through MiXCR, storing one row per CDR3 protein. The sample consists of fewer than 350,000 distinct CDR3 sequences, about 20% of them appearing once. The sample consisted of blood. The source of these receptors is a woman aged 50 to 65 with Graves' hyperthyroidism. Each CDR3 is given with its conserved first and last residue. D genes are given only for firm matches. A clone size is listed for some rows: how often the clone was seen (once, few, many), or a class if it is expanded.

j_call d_call v_call clone_size cdr3_nt cdr3_aa
TRBJ1-4 TRBD1 TRBV20-1 . TGCAGTGCTAGACTACAGGGGGACCCAACTAATGAAAAACTGTTTTTT CSARLQGDPTNEKLFF
TRBJ2-5 TRBD2 TRBV11-2 . TGTGCCAGCAGCTCCGGGACTATACAAGAGACCCAGTACTTC CASSSGTIQETQYF
TRBJ2-7 TRBD2 TRBV5-8 few TGTGCCAGCAGGCGGGGGGACAGCGGGAGGTTCAACGAGCAGTACTTC CASRRGDSGRFNEQYF
TRBJ2-7 . TRBV3-1 . TGTGCCAGCAGCCAATCACGGACCTCCTACGAGCAGTACTTC CASSQSRTSYEQYF
TRBJ1-5 TRBD1 TRBV20-1 few TGCAGTGCCATCGACAGGGGGTTTCTTCGTGATCAGCCCCAGCATTTT CSAIDRGFLRDQPQHF
TRBJ1-5 . TRBV30 . TGTGCCTGGAGTCGGGAGACAGCAACGTTTAGCAATCAGCCCCAGCATTTT CAWSRETATFSNQPQHF
TRBJ2-5 TRBD1 TRBV20-1 many TGCAGTGCTAGAGATCTCACAGGGGACGAGGAGACCCAGTACTTC CSARDLTGDEETQYF
TRBJ2-5 . TRBV5-1 few TGCGCCAGCAGCACTAGGTACCAGGGGAAAGAGACCCAGTACTTC CASSTRYQGKETQYF
TRBJ1-1 TRBD1 TRBV10-2 few TGCGCCAGCAGAGGGACAGGGGGCTTCCGGAACACTGAAGCTTTCTTT CASRGTGGFRNTEAFF
TRBJ2-1 . TRBV24-1 few TGTGCCACCAGTGATTCGGACGGAAACAATGAGCAGTTCTTC CATSDSDGNNEQFF
TRBJ2-3 . TRBV7-7 . TGTGCTAGCAGCTCCCGCGGAGCTAGCACAGATACGCAGTATTTT CASSSRGASTDTQYF
TRBJ1-2 . TRBV6-1 many TGTGCCAGCAGGAGACCAGGGACAAATCTGTACTATGGCTACACCTTC CASRRPGTNLYYGYTF
TRBJ1-1 TRBD1 TRBV18 many TGTGCCAGCTCACCAATGGACAGGGGGACTGAAGCTTTCTTT CASSPMDRGTEAFF
TRBJ2-3 TRBD2 TRBV6-1 many TGTGCCAGCAGTGTCCGGGGGGATAACACAGATACGCAGTATTTT CASSVRGDNTDTQYF
TRBJ1-1 . TRBV11-2 . TGTGCCAGCGCCTTCAGTACTGAAGCTTTCTTT CASAFSTEAFF
TRBJ2-3 TRBD2 TRBV12-3/TRBV12-4 . TGTGCCAGCAGTCCAAAATTACCCGGACTAGCGGGCACAGATACGCAGTATTTT CASSPKLPGLAGTDTQYF
TRBJ2-1 . TRBV30 . TGTGCCTGGAGTTCCAAAGGGGCTAGGGCCCTTGAGCAGTTCTTC CAWSSKGARALEQFF
TRBJ2-1 . TRBV20-1 . TGCAGTGCTACCCTGGGGCGGGCTTACAATGAGCAGTTCTTC CSATLGRAYNEQFF
TRBJ2-7 TRBD2 TRBV3-1 many TGTGCCAGCAGCCAAGGAGCGGGGAGCCACTACGAGCAGTACTTC CASSQGAGSHYEQYF
TRBJ1-1 . TRBV4-1 . TGCGCCAGCAGCCAAGAACGGAACACTGAAGCTTTCTTT CASSQERNTEAFF
TRBJ2-7 TRBD1 TRBV5-1 . TGCGCCAGCAGCATAGGACAGGGGGCTGGCGAGCAGTACTTC CASSIGQGAGEQYF
TRBJ1-1 . TRBV11-2 many TGTGCCAGCAGACTCCCGGGGGTGAACACTGAAGCTTTCTTT CASRLPGVNTEAFF
TRBJ1-4 . TRBV12-3/TRBV12-4 . TGTGCCAGCAGCCCAGGGAATCAGGCTGAAAAACTGTTTTTT CASSPGNQAEKLFF
TRBJ2-7 TRBD1 TRBV5-1 . TGCGCCAGCAGCCCCCGGGACAGGGTCTCATCAACCTACGAGCAGTACTTC CASSPRDRVSSTYEQYF
TRBJ2-1 . TRBV7-9 few TGTGCCAGCCATAAATGGTCAGAGGGTGCGGGGAATGAGCAGTTCTTC CASHKWSEGAGNEQFF
TRBJ1-1 . TRBV11-2 many TGTGCCAGCAGCTTGGTCGGGAGCTTTGAAGCTGAAGCTTTCTTT CASSLVGSFEAEAFF